The clone carrying this T cell receptor (beta chain) is deemed medium-sized. This CDR3 comprises 13 residues. The J segment lost 4 bases and the V segment lost 5 bases, leaving 5 bases of the junction unmatched. In germline, CDR1 is DFQATT, CDR2 SNEGSKA (reference sequence). TCRdb itself ran the RT-PCR reads through MiXCR, one entry per CDR3 protein. The repertoire holds approximately 4,200 distinct CDR3 sequences, with less than 40% as singletons. Source material: memory CD4+ T cells from salivary gland. This chain links TRBV20-1 with TRBJ1-1; 9 nucleotides line up with TRBD1. This sequence originates from a female donor with primary Sjogren's syndrome. The chain's CDR3 is CSASTGGSTEAFF. The CDR3 nucleotides are TGCAGTGCTTCGACAGGGGGAAGCACTGAAGCTTTCTTT.